This entry lists 5 T cell receptor beta chains sequenced from one sample in a study of OX40 agonist ivuxolimab in advanced cancers. Some clones are missing from TCRdb's copy, which holds only in-frame ones; the method was immunoSEQ multiplex PCR. Among about 77,000 clones listed, 85% were seen once. The sample was CD4+ or CD8+ T cells sorted from blood, taken in a trial of the OX40 agonist ivuxolimab. Receptors were obtained from an adult with an advanced solid tumor such as melanoma, head and neck, liver or kidney cancer.

The chain employs TRBV2 and TRBJ2-7; no clear D. V was clipped by 2 bases and J by 3 bases, with 11 bases between them. Germline CDR1 is SNHLY and CDR2 is FYNNEI. The CDR3 length is 14 residues. The CDR3 nucleotides read TGTGCCAGCAGTGAATCGAGACAACTCTACGAGCAGTACTTC. Amino acids: CASSESRQLYEQYF.

This clone was recorded once. The CDR3 nucleotides are TGTGCCAGTAGTTCACAGGACAGGGGGGACTATGGCTACACCTTC. As protein: CASSSQDRGDYGYTF. J is TRBJ1-2 and V is TRBV19, with 10 bases identical to TRBD1. Germline CDR1 is LNHDA and CDR2 is SQIVND (reference sequence). This CDR3 comprises 15 residues. Unmatched junction bases numbered 6, after V lost 5 bases and J lost 3 bases. Drawing the rest from reference TRBV19 and TRBJ1-2, the complete variable domain is DGGITQSPKYLFRKEGQNVTLSCEQNLNHDAMYWYRQDPGQGLRLIYYSQIVNDFQKGDIAEGYSVSREKKESFPLTVTSAQKNPTAFYLCASSSQDRGDYGYTFGSGTRLTVV.

This clone was observed a handful of times. The chain recombines TRBV6-1 with TRBJ2-7; TRBD1 might be the D (6 bases). This CDR3 contains 19 residues. Trimming stripped 5 bases from V and 1 base from J, with 27 bases between. Germline V CDR1 and CDR2: MNHNS, SASEGT. The CDR3 nucleotides are TGTGCCAGCAGTCAAGACGGGACACAGGGTAATTCATGGTCCTACGAGCAGTACTTC. It is translated as CASSQDGTQGNSWSYEQYF.

The rearrangement joins TRBV9 to TRBJ2-5; perhaps D is TRBD1 or TRBD2 (7 bases each). CDR3 size: 16 residues. V shed 0 bases and J shed 3 bases, with 15 bases lying between them. CDR1 is SGDLS and CDR2 is YYNGEE in the germline V gene. The CDR3 region has the DNA TGTGCCAGCAGCGTAGGAGCAGGGGGGGCAAAAGAGACCCAGTACTTC. This translates into CASSVGAGGAKETQYF.

In DNA, the CDR3 is TGTGCCAGCAGCTTTACCAGGGGAGGTTACGAGCAGTACTTC. The encoded protein is CASSFTRGGYEQYF. This chain uses TRBV11-2 with TRBJ2-7, with D possibly being TRBD1 or TRBD2 (6 bases each). Germline lookup yields CDR1 SGHAT and CDR2 FQNNGV. V shed 3 bases and J shed 4 bases, with 13 bases lying between them. The length of the CDR3 is 14 residues.